One sample yielded the 8 T cell receptor beta chains listed below, sequenced in a study of cytomegalovirus exposure and HLA in healthy donors. PCR amplification relied on 60 Vbeta primers (plus 13 Jbeta primers). The method was immunoSEQ multiplex PCR; TCRdb's version includes in-frame clones alone and lacks a portion of them. The table has under 170,000 clones, 70% to 80% seen once. Sequencing used PBMCs. These receptors were collected from a human donor in good health.

The chain couples TRBV2 to TRBJ1-5; D is perhaps TRBD1 (6 bases). The CDR3 is made up of 14 amino acids. V lost 9 bases and J 6 bases, leaving 18 bases between the germline ends. Germline CDR1 reads SNHLY; CDR2 reads FYNNEI. CDR3 protein: CASGGPVIIQPQHF. The CDR3 coding sequence is TGTGCCAGTGGGGGCCCAGTTATTATTCAGCCCCAGCATTTT.

The rearrangement joins TRBV28 to TRBJ1-2; 10 bases are a match to TRBD1. The J segment lost 6 bases and the V segment lost 6 bases, leaving 13 bases of the junction unmatched. The CDR3 covers 16 residues. Per the germline V gene, CDR1 is MDHEN and CDR2 is SYDVKM. CDR3 DNA sequence: TGTGCCAGCAGACCCTTCCCGGGACAGGGGATACATGGCTACACCTTC. Its translation is CASRPFPGQGIHGYTF.

The gene calls are TRBV2 and TRBJ2-3; D perhaps matches TRBD2 (6 bases). Trimming took off 0 bases at V and 4 bases at J, with 11 bases between the two ends. Germline CDR1 is SNHLY and CDR2 is FYNNEI. The CDR3 is 15 amino acids. The CDR3 spells CASSEARRGADTQYF. DNA of the CDR3: TGTGCCAGCAGTGAAGCTCGGAGGGGTGCAGATACGCAGTATTTT.

This rearrangement joins TRBV18 to TRBJ2-2; TRBD1 is a possible D gene (5 bases). Germline V lookup: CDR1 KGHSH, CDR2 LQKENI. V lost 4 bases and J lost 2, with 14 bases in between. The CDR3 has 16 amino acids. DNA of the CDR3: TGTGCCAGCTCACTACAGACAGCGAGTAACACCGGGGAGCTGTTTTTT. It yields the protein CASSLQTASNTGELFF.

This clone came up once. The chain is built from TRBV18 and TRBJ1-1; TRBD1 might be the D (5 bases). CDR1 and CDR2 from the germline V gene are KGHSH and LQKENI. Trimming stripped 4 bases from V and 2 bases from J, with 11 bases between. There are 14 residues in the CDR3. Here the CDR3 reads CASSRQWVNTEAFF. In DNA, the CDR3 is TGTGCCAGCTCACGACAGTGGGTTAACACTGAAGCTTTCTTT.

The rearrangement joins TRBV25-1 to TRBJ2-7, with D hard to call. Germline CDR1 MGHDK, CDR2 SYGVNS. V lost 4 bases to trimming and J lost 7 bases, with 8 bases between them. This CDR3 is 11 amino acids long. The CDR3 sequence: CASSGTREQYF. CDR3 DNA sequence: TGTGCCAGCAGTGGTACCAGGGAGCAGTACTTC.

The rearrangement joins TRBV5-4 to TRBJ1-1, with 8 bases lining up with TRBD1. CDR1 is SGHNT and CDR2 is YYREEE in the germline V gene (reference sequence). With 4 bases clipped from V and 4 bases from J, the junction kept 12 bases outside the gene matches. The CDR3 spans 16 residues. The CDR3 DNA reads as TGTGCCAGCAGCCCCTCTGGACAGGGACTCCTCACTGAAGCTTTCTTT. As protein: CASSPSGQGLLTEAFF.

The rearrangement joins TRBV11-2 to TRBJ2-5; D may be TRBD2 (6 bases). The CDR3 covers 14 residues. Germline lookup yields CDR1 SGHAT and CDR2 FQNNGV. With 0 bases removed from V and 1 base from J, the gap between germline ends came to 6 bases. The CDR3 is CASSLERGQETQYF. The DNA for the CDR3 is TGTGCCAGCAGCTTAGAGCGGGGCCAAGAGACCCAGTACTTC.